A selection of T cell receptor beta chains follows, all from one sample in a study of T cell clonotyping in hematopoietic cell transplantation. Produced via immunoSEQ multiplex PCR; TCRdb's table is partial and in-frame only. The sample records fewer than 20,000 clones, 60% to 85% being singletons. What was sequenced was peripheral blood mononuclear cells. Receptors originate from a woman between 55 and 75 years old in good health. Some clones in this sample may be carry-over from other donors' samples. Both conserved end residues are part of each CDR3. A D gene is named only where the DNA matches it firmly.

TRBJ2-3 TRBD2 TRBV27 CASSPRLAELTDTQYF TGTGCCAGCAGTCCACGACTAGCGGAACTCACAGATACGCAGTATTTT
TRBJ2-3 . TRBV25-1 CASSEYISTDTQYF TGTGCCAGCAGTGAATACATCAGCACAGATACGCAGTATTTT
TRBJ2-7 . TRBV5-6 CASSLSSYEQYF TGTGCCAGCAGCCTCAGCTCCTACGAGCAGTACTTC
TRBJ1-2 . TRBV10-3 CAISETWDNKGNGYTF TGTGCCATCAGTGAGACCTGGGACAACAAAGGGAATGGCTACACCTTC
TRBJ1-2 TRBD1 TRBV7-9 CASSYDRDRGVYGYTF TGTGCCAGCAGTTATGACCGGGACAGGGGGGTCTATGGCTACACCTTC
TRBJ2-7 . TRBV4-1 CASSYGAASRGEQYF TGCGCCAGCAGCTACGGGGCAGCCTCGAGAGGGGAGCAGTACTTC
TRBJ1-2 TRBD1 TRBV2 CASSGTGDYGYTF TGTGCCAGCAGTGGGACAGGGGACTATGGCTACACCTTC
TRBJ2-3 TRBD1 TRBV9 CASSPGQGRDTQYF TGTGCCAGCAGCCCAGGACAGGGCAGGGATACGCAGTATTTT
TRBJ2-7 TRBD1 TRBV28 CASNLQGYEQYF TGTGCCAGCAACCTACAGGGGTACGAGCAGTACTTC
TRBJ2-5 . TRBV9 CASSVGPGGAETQYF TGTGCCAGCAGCGTGGGCCCAGGGGGGGCGGAGACCCAGTACTTC
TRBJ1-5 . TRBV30 CAWSNPGATGPHQPQHF TGTGCCTGGAGTAACCCCGGAGCGACAGGACCACATCAGCCCCAGCATTTT
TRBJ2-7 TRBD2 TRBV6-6 CASSYLAGSYEQYF TGTGCCAGCAGTTACCTAGCGGGCTCCTACGAGCAGTACTTC